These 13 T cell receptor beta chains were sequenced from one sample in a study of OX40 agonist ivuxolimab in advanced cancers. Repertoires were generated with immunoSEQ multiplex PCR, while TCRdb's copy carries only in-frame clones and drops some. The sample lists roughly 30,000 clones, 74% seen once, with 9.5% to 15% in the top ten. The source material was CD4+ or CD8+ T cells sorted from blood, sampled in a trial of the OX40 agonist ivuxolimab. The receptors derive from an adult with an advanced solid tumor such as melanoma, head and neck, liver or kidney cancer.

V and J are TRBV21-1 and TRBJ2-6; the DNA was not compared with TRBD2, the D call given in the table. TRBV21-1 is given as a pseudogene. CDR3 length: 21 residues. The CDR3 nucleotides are TGTGCCAGCAGCAACCGGACGGGAATGGGGAGATCGCCATTCGGGGCCAACGTCCTGACTTTC. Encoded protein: CASSNRTGMGRSPFGANVLTF.

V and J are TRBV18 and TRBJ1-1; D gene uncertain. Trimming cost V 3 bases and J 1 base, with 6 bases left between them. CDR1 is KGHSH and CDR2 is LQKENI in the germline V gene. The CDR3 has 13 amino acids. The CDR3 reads CASSPTGNTEAFF. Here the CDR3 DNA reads TGTGCCAGCTCACCCACGGGGAACACTGAAGCTTTCTTT.

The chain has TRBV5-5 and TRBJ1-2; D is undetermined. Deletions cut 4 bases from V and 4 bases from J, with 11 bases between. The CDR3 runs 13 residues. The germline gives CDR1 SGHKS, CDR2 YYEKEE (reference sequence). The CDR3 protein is CASSIGGVYGYTF. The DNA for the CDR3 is TGTGCCAGCAGCATCGGAGGAGTCTATGGCTACACCTTC.

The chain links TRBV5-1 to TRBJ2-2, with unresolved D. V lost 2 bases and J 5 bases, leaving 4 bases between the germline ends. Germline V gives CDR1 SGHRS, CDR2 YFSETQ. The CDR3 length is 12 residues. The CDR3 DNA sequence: TGCGCCAGCAGCTTATGGACCGGGGAGCTGTTTTTT. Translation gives CASSLWTGELFF. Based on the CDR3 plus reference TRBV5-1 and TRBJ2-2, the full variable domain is KAGVTQTPRYLIKTRGQQVTLSCSPISGHRSVSWYQQTPGQGLQFLFEYFSETQRNKGNFPGRFSGRQFSNSRSEMNVSTLELGDSALYLCASSLWTGELFFGEGSRLTVL.

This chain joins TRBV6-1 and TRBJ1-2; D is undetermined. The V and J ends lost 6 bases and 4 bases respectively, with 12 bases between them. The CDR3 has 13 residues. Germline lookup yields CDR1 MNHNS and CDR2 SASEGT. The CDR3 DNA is TGTGCCAGCAGGCGGCTCCTCCTCTATGGCTACACCTTC. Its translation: CASRRLLLYGYTF.

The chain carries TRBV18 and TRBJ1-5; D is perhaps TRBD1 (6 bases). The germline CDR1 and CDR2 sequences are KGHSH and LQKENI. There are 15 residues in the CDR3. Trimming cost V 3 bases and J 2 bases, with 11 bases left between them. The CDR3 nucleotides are TGTGCCAGCTCACCCAGGGGTGATGGCAATCAGCCCCAGCATTTT. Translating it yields CASSPRGDGNQPQHF. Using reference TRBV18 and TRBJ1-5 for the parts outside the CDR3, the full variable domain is NAGVMQNPRHLVRRRGQEARLRCSPMKGHSHVYWYRQLPEEGLKFMVYLQKENIIDESGMPKERFSAEFPKEGPSILRIQQVVRGDSAAYFCASSPRGDGNQPQHFGDGTRLSIL.

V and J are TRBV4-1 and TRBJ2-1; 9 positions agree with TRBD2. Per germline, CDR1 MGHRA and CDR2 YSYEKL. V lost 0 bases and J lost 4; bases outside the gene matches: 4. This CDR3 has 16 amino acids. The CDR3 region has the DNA TGCGCCAGCAGCCAAGATCCCAGCGGGGGGTACAATGAGCAGTTCTTC. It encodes CASSQDPSGGYNEQFF.

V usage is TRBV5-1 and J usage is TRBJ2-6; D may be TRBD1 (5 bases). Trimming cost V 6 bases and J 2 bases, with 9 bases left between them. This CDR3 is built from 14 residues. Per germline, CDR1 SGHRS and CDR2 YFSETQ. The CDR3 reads CASKDSPGANVLTF. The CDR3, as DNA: TGCGCCAGCAAAGACAGTCCTGGGGCCAACGTCCTGACTTTC.

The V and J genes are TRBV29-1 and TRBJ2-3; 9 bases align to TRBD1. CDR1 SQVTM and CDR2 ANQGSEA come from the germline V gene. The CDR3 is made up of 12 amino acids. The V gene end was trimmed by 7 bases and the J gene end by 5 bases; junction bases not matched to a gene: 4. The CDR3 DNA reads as TGCAGCGCTACAGGGGGCTTAGATACGCAGTATTTT. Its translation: CSATGGLDTQYF.

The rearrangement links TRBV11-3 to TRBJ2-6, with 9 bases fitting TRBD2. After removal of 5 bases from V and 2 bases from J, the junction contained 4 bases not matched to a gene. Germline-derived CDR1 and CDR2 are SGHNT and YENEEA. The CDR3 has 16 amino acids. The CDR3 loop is CASSKGGGAGANVLTF. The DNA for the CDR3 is TGTGCCAGCAGCAAAGGCGGGGGGGCTGGGGCCAACGTCCTGACTTTC.

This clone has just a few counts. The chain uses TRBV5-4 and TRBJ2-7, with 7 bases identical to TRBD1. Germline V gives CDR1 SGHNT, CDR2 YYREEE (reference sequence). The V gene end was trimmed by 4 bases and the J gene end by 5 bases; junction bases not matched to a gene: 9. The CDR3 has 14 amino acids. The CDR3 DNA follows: TGTGCCAGCAGCACAAGACAGGGCAGCGACGAGCAGTACTTC. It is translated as CASSTRQGSDEQYF.

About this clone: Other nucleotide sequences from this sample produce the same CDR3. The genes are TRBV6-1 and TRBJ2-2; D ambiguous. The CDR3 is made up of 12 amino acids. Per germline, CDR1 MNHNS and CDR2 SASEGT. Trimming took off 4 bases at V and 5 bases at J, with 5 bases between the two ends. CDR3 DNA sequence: TGTGCCAGCAGTGCAGATACCGGGGAGCTGTTTTTT. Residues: CASSADTGELFF.

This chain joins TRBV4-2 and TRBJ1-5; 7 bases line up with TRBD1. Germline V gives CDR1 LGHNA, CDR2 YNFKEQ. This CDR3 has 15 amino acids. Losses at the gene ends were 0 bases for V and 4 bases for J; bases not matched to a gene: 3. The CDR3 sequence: CASSQDNRGNQPQHF. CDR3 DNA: TGTGCCAGCAGCCAAGACAACAGGGGTAATCAGCCCCAGCATTTT.